The rows below give T cell receptor beta chains drawn from one sample of a study of response to subunit inactivated influenza vaccine. TCRdb passed the RT-PCR reads through MiXCR, listing each CDR3 protein once. The data hold hundreds of thousands of distinct CDR3 sequences, with 25% observed a single time. The sequences come from CD4+ T cells sorted from PBMCs, collected about 5 days after vaccination. These receptors were obtained from a man aged 50 to 60 who received an inactivated influenza vaccine. Each CDR3 is given with its conserved first and last residue. The order of the fields is D gene, J gene, V gene, clone size, CDR3 DNA, CDR3 protein. D genes are given only for firm matches. Size values are once, few and many counts, or a class for expanded clones, and some rows have none.

>TRBD1|TRBJ2-5|TRBV20-1|few
TGCAGTGCCACCGGGACAGCCTGGAAGACCCAGTACTTC
CSATGTAWKTQYF
>TRBD2|TRBJ2-7|TRBV7-8|-
TGTGCCAGCAGCCCCTCTCTGGGTAGCGGGAGGGCCCTAGGGTACGAGCAGTACTTC
CASSPSLGSGRALGYEQYF
>-|TRBJ2-3|TRBV5-1|-
TGCGCCAGCAGCTTGGGTACTACCCCTAGCACAGATACGCAGTATTTT
CASSLGTTPSTDTQYF
>-|TRBJ1-5|TRBV7-9|-
TGTGCCAGCAGCTCCGACGGGAGGCAGCCCCAGCATTTT
CASSSDGRQPQHF
>-|TRBJ2-3|TRBV25-1|-
TGTGCCAGCAGAGCGTCACCTTCAGATACGCAGTATTTT
CASRASPSDTQYF
>-|TRBJ2-7|TRBV20-1|few
TGCAGTGCTAGAGCAGTAACTTCCGAGCAGTACTTC
CSARAVTSEQYF
>-|TRBJ2-2|TRBV9|-
TGTGCCAGCAGCGTATGGGACACCGGGGAGCTGTTTTTT
CASSVWDTGELFF
>-|TRBJ2-5|TRBV5-1|-
TGCGCCAGCAGCCCGGTTGGGGGTTTCCCGGAGACCCAGTACTTC
CASSPVGGFPETQYF
>-|TRBJ2-7|TRBV5-1|-
TGCGCCAGCAGCTTAGGAGGGCCGGTAGACGAGCAGTACTTC
CASSLGGPVDEQYF
>-|TRBJ2-1|TRBV5-1|few
TGCGCCAGCACTAATCGAGGTGCGGGGAGCTCCTACAATGAGCAGTTCTTC
CASTNRGAGSSYNEQFF
>-|TRBJ2-2|TRBV6-2/TRBV6-3|-
TGTGCCAGCAATCAGAGAACTCAAGGGCAGGTGTTTTTT
CASNQRTQGQVFF
>-|TRBJ1-1|TRBV7-2|few
TGTGCCAGCAGCTTTCGGCTGGGGCTTGGGACTGAAGCTTTCTTT
CASSFRLGLGTEAFF
>TRBD2|TRBJ2-7|TRBV12-3/TRBV12-4|-
TGTGCCAGCAGCAAGCGGGAGGGTCGGGACGAGCAGTACTTC
CASSKREGRDEQYF
>TRBD2|TRBJ2-1|TRBV11-2|many
TGTGCCAGCAGCTTAGGGGTTAGCGGGAGGATGAGCTCCTACAATGAGCAGTTCTTC
CASSLGVSGRMSSYNEQFF
>TRBD1|TRBJ2-1|TRBV3-1|few
TGTGCCAGCAGCCAAGGGACAGGGGTACACAATGAGCAGTTCTTC
CASSQGTGVHNEQFF
>-|TRBJ2-5|TRBV4-3|-
TGCGCCAGCAGCCAAGCCCGACGGATTCAAGAGACCCAGTACTTC
CASSQARRIQETQYF
>TRBD1|TRBJ1-6|TRBV10-2|few
TGCGCCAGCAGTAGACAGGGGCGAGATTCACCCCTCCACTTT
CASSRQGRDSPLHF
>TRBD1|TRBJ1-5|TRBV11-2|few
TGTGCCAGCAGCAAGGACAGGGCAAATCAGCCCCAGCATTTT
CASSKDRANQPQHF
>-|TRBJ2-2|TRBV5-1|few
TGCGCCAGCAGCTTGGAGTCGGGGGCCACGAACACCGGGGAGCTGTTTTTT
CASSLESGATNTGELFF
>-|TRBJ2-3|TRBV4-2|-
TGTGCCAGCAGCCAAGACAAGCGTCGCACAGATACGCAGTATTTT
CASSQDKRRTDTQYF
>-|TRBJ2-3|TRBV7-2|-
TGTGCCAGCAGTTGGAGACCAAACACAGATACGCAGTATTTT
CASSWRPNTDTQYF
>TRBD1|TRBJ1-1|TRBV7-9|-
TGTGCCAGCAGCCAAATGACAGGGAGTACTGAAGCTTTCTTT
CASSQMTGSTEAFF
>-|TRBJ2-1|TRBV20-1|many
TGCAGTGCTAGAGGCTTCGGGGACGAGCAGTTCTTC
CSARGFGDEQFF
>TRBD1|TRBJ2-3|TRBV2|-
TGTGCCAGCAGCCCGGACAGGGTAATCGCAGATACGCAGTATTTT
CASSPDRVIADTQYF
>-|TRBJ1-5|TRBV7-2|few
TGTGCCAGCAGCTTAGTTGGCGTCGGACAAAGCAATCAGCCCCAGCATTTT
CASSLVGVGQSNQPQHF
>-|TRBJ2-5|TRBV18|few
TGTGCCAGCTCACCAAGGGCAGTCCCGTACCAAGAGACCCAGTACTTC
CASSPRAVPYQETQYF
>TRBD1|TRBJ1-1|TRBV5-6|-
TGTGCCAGCAGCTTAAGACGGACAGGGGGAAAAGCTTTCTTT
CASSLRRTGGKAFF
>-|TRBJ1-1|TRBV11-1|-
TGTGCCAGCAGCCCGGCGGTTAACACTGAAGCTTTCTTT
CASSPAVNTEAFF
>-|TRBJ2-5|TRBV29-1|few
TGCAGCGTTGCGTTGGAGACCCAGTACTTC
CSVALETQYF
>-|TRBJ2-6|TRBV5-1|few
TGCGCCGGATCTACCGGATCTGGGGCCAACGTCCTGACTTTC
CAGSTGSGANVLTF
>-|TRBJ2-1|TRBV5-6|few
TGTGCCAGCAGCTTCGACGGGGGCAATGAGCAGTTCTTC
CASSFDGGNEQFF
>-|TRBJ1-3|TRBV3-1|-
TGTGCCAGCAGCCAAGGTCCCAGTGGAGACACCATATATTTT
CASSQGPSGDTIYF
>TRBD1|TRBJ1-1|TRBV6-1|-
TGTGCCAGCAGACAGGGGGCGGGCACTGAAGCTTTCTTT
CASRQGAGTEAFF
>-|TRBJ2-7|TRBV7-6|-
TGTGCCAGCAGTTCAGGGTTAGTGTCCGAGCAGTACTTC
CASSSGLVSEQYF
>-|TRBJ2-3|TRBV12-3/TRBV12-4|few
TGTGCCAGCAGCTATCCTCTGCCAGGAGCAGCAGATACGCAGTATTTT
CASSYPLPGAADTQYF
>-|TRBJ2-6|TRBV7-2|few
TGTGCCAGCAGCTTAGTAGGGGTCTCTGGGGCCAACGTCCTGACTTTC
CASSLVGVSGANVLTF
>TRBD1|TRBJ2-1|TRBV6-1|few
TGTGCCAGCAGGGGGGCGGACAGGGGGCGTCGGGTCAACAATGAGCAGTTCTTC
CASRGADRGRRVNNEQFF
>TRBD2|TRBJ2-1|TRBV3-1|-
TGTGCCAGCAGCCATTGGACGGGGGGCTACAATGAGCAGTTCTTC
CASSHWTGGYNEQFF
>-|TRBJ2-1|TRBV15|few
TGTGCCACCAGCACCAGGGGTGCCAGCGGCAATGAGCAGTTCTTC
CATSTRGASGNEQFF